The 27 T cell receptor beta chains below come from one sample, sequenced in a study of regulatory T cells in long-lasting Graves disease (dated by TCRdb to the early 2020s). Libraries were prepared through multiplex PCR. The sequencer was an Illumina HiSeq 4000. TCR beta libraries were built with iRepertoire HTBI primers and Arm-PCR amplification of CDR3 regions. TCRdb reprocessed the public reads (quality trimming at Q25 with fastp, clone calling with MiXCR) and kept in-frame beta chains. Each entry merges the rows of one CDR3 protein and shows their most common DNA and genes. This sample gives roughly 260,000 distinct CDR3 sequences in total; under 20% of them show up just once. The top ten constitute roughly 15% of the sample. Per the publication, the time point label means: newly diagnosed GD, antithyroid drugs for less than 3 months. For both TCR sequencing and RNA sequencing, RNA was extracted from PBMCs using TRIzol.

The same data also went into a second study, on T cells in Graves' hyperthyroidism and ophthalmopathy.

The material sequenced was peripheral blood mononuclear cells (PBMCs), taken at new diagnosis, from a patient treated with antithyroid drugs. These receptors all come from a woman aged 25 to 39 with Graves disease. Donor details come from another sample of the same person, matched by shared clones.

The table lists this clonotype with many counts. The chain recombines TRBV15 with TRBJ1-5; D is undetermined. The V and J ends lost 0 bases and 7 bases respectively, with 7 bases between them. CDR1 LNHNV and CDR2 YYDKDF come from the germline V gene (reference sequence). The CDR3 extends over 13 amino acids. The CDR3 DNA follows: TGTGCCACCAGCAGAGAAATTTCGCAGCCCCAGCATTTT. It is translated as CATSREISQPQHF.

This clonotype was seen at least ten times. The genes are TRBV9 and TRBJ2-1; 9 bases agree with TRBD2. Germline V lookup: CDR1 SGDLS, CDR2 YYNGEE. The CDR3 is made up of 16 amino acids. Germline trimming cut 4 bases from V and 9 bases from J; bases unmatched to any gene: 14. This CDR3 reads CASSLAGAGGPSEQFF. The CDR3 nucleotides are TGTGCCAGCAGCCTTGCTGGGGCGGGGGGGCCTAGTGAGCAGTTCTTC.

The table lists this clonotype with many counts. The chain has TRBV12-5 and TRBJ1-4, with D perhaps TRBD1 (5 bases). There are 13 residues in the CDR3. Germline CDR1 is LGHNT and CDR2 is FRNRAP. V lost 6 bases and J 11 bases, leaving 16 bases between the germline ends. Here the CDR3 DNA reads TGTGCTAGTGGCGGGGACCATCTACGTAAACTGTTTTTT. Translating gives CASGGDHLRKLFF.

Concerning this clonotype: A single base separates this from a much larger clone, so it may be a read error. The J gene is TRBJ2-1, the V gene TRBV7-8; D tentatively fits TRBD1 or TRBD2 (5 bases each). The germline V gene encodes CDR1 SGHVS and CDR2 FQNEAQ. The CDR3 has 14 residues. CDR3 DNA sequence: TGTGCCAGCAGCTTAAGGTTCAGGGAGAATGGGCAGTTCTTC. It yields the protein CASSLRFRENGQFF.

There are many counts of this clonotype. The chain has TRBV7-9 and TRBJ2-5, with 7 positions matching TRBD1. Germline V CDR1 and CDR2: SEHNR, FQNEAQ (reference sequence). J lost 0 bases, V lost 4 bases, and 2 bases had no gene match. CDR3 size: 14 residues. This chain's CDR3 is CASSSTGYQETQYF. CDR3 coding DNA: TGTGCCAGCAGCTCGACAGGGTACCAAGAGACCCAGTACTTC.

Notes on this clonotype: No conserved phenylalanine or tryptophan is present at the end of the CDR3, so a read error is the likely explanation. No DNA is shown, since the ends of the CDR3 on it are uncertain; the CDR3 is the one TCRdb lists. This chain joins TRBV9 and TRBJ1-2. Per germline, CDR1 SGDLS and CDR2 YYNGEE. The CDR3 extends over 8 residues, inclusive of both ends. Here the CDR3 reads CASSTGTL.

This clonotype was picked up many times. The V and J genes are TRBV3-1 and TRBJ1-5; maybe TRBD1 (5 bases). Trimming took off 1 base at V and 7 bases at J, with 11 bases between the two ends. The V gene's germline CDR1 is LGHDT and CDR2 YNNKEL (reference sequence). The CDR3 is 14 residues long. CDR3 sequence (DNA): TGTGCCAGCAGCCAAGGGTGGGGGAACCAGCCCCAGCATTTT. It encodes CASSQGWGNQPQHF.

A word on this clonotype: This probably arose from a read error, given a far larger clone one base away. The V gene is TRBV3-1, the J gene TRBJ2-4; no reliable D call. Germline loops: CDR1 LGHDT, CDR2 YNNKEL (reference sequence). This CDR3 is built from 13 residues. In DNA, the CDR3 is TGTGCCAGCCTCGGACCCCATAACTATGGCCACACCTTC. This sequence encodes CASLGPHNYGHTF.

This clonotype was counted only a few times. The chain joins TRBV19 to TRBJ1-2, with 7 bases identical to TRBD1. The trim removed 7 bases at V and 3 bases at J, leaving 11 bases unmatched. The germline V gene encodes CDR1 LNHDA and CDR2 SQIVND (reference sequence). The CDR3 spans 15 residues. CDR3 amino acids: CASTSPRGTDYGYTF. The CDR3 DNA reads as TGTGCCAGTACCTCCCCACGTGGGACAGACTATGGCTACACCTTC.

In its sample, this clonotype was seen many times. The J gene is TRBJ2-6, the V gene TRBV12-3 or TRBV12-4; D is perhaps TRBD1 (6 bases). The CDR3 length is 17 residues. The V and J ends lost 7 bases and 3 bases respectively, with 19 bases between them. Written as DNA, the CDR3 is TGTGCCAGCACCGAACAGGGTCCGGGTTATGGGGCCAACGTCCTGACTTTC. Encoded protein: CASTEQGPGYGANVLTF.

The rearrangement joins TRBV19 to TRBJ2-3; D possibly corresponds to TRBD2 (7 bases). Germline loops: CDR1 LNHDA, CDR2 SQIVND (reference sequence). V lost 7 bases, J lost 2 bases, and 10 bases lay in between. The CDR3 totals 13 residues. CDR3 region: CASKGGVTDTQYF. In nucleotides, the CDR3 is TGTGCCAGTAAGGGGGGGGTCACAGATACGCAGTATTTT.

V usage is TRBV18 and J usage is TRBJ1-4; D not certain. This CDR3 comprises 12 residues. The V end was cut by 6 bases, the J end by 12 bases, with 14 bases between. Germline CDR1 reads KGHSH; CDR2 reads LQKENI. The CDR3 loop reads CASSQEGSELFF. CDR3 nucleotides: TGTGCCAGCTCCCAGGAGGGTTCGGAACTGTTTTTT.

This clonotype was counted ten times or more. A read error may account for a junction end that differs from germline. The genes are TRBV13 and TRBJ1-5, with TRBD1 matching over 8 bases. CDR1 is PRHDT, CDR2 FYEKMQ, per germline (reference sequence). The CDR3 has 15 residues. CDR3 amino acids: CASSQEGQVSQPQHF. In nucleotides, the CDR3 is TGCGCCAGCAGCCAAGAGGGACAGGTATCACAGCCCCAGCATTTT.

The chain links TRBV5-8 to TRBJ2-5, with TRBD1 matching 8 bases. The J segment lost 1 base and the V segment lost 3 bases, leaving 8 bases of the junction unmatched. The CDR3 has 16 amino acids. The germline CDR1 and CDR2 sequences are SGHTS and YDEGEE. The CDR3 nucleotides are TGTGCCAGCAGCTGGGGGACGACAGGGGCCCAAGAGACCCAGTACTTC. Residues: CASSWGTTGAQETQYF.

V and J are TRBV20-1 and TRBJ2-5; TRBD2 agrees at 12 bases. The CDR3 spans 17 residues. Germline CDR1 DFQATT, CDR2 SNEGSKA (reference sequence). V trimming: 0 bases; J trimming: 5 bases; junction bases outside the gene matches: 10. The CDR3 coding sequence is TGCAGTGCTAGAGACCTAGCGGGGGGGGCCATCGACGAGACCCAGTACTTC. Its protein product is CSARDLAGGAIDETQYF.

The chain has TRBV27 and TRBJ2-3; D gene uncertain. The J call is uncertain, as TRBJ1-5 better fits the DNA end. Germline CDR1 MNHEY, CDR2 SMNVEV (reference sequence). The CDR3 length is 15 residues. The CDR3 DNA reads as TGTGCCAGCAGTTTTGGACTCTATTCCACAGATACGCAGCATTTT. It codes for CASSFGLYSTDTQHF.

This clonotype was detected ten times or more. The chain has TRBV7-9 and TRBJ1-1, with D hard to call. The CDR3 consists of 14 residues. Trimming took off 6 bases at V and 1 base at J, with 12 bases between the two ends. Germline-derived CDR1 and CDR2 are SEHNR and FQNEAQ (reference sequence). This CDR3 is CASREQEQNTEAFF. CDR3 bases: TGTGCCAGCAGGGAGCAGGAGCAGAACACTGAAGCTTTCTTT.

This sequence joins TRBV20-1 and TRBJ1-2, with D uncertain. CDR3 length equals 12 residues. Germline values: CDR1 DFQATT, CDR2 SNEGSKA (reference sequence). The ends were cut back, 6 bases at V and 5 bases at J, with 13 bases in the middle. CDR3 loop: CSAHDGSYGYTF. The CDR3 nucleotides are TGCAGTGCCCATGACGGGAGTTATGGCTACACCTTC.

This clonotype was detected only a few times. This is likely an artifact of a read error, given a far larger clone one base away. V and J are TRBV11-2 and TRBJ2-1; the match to TRBD1 covers 7 bases. CDR1 SGHAT and CDR2 FQNNGV come from the germline V gene. The J segment lost 6 bases and the V segment lost 6 bases, leaving 17 bases of the junction unmatched. This CDR3 comprises 17 residues. The CDR3 DNA sequence: TGTGCCAGCAGTGAAGTTTTGTGGGACAGCCCATGCAATGAGCAGTTCTTC. Translation gives CASSEVLWDSPCNEQFF.

This clonotype has just a few counts. A much larger clone lies a single base off, so this may be a read error. The chain's CDR3 is CASSLATPPNYEPYF. The DNA for the CDR3 is TGTGCCAGCAGCTTAGCTACGCCCCCAAACTACGAGCCGTACTTC. V gene TRBV7-6 combines with J gene TRBJ2-7; D call uncertain. Germline V lookup: CDR1 SGHVS, CDR2 FNYEAQ. The CDR3 runs 15 residues.

The sample holds many counts of this clonotype. The chain combines TRBV20-1 with TRBJ2-3, with TRBD2 as a possible D gene (5 bases). Germline V gene data show CDR1 as DFQATT and CDR2 as SNEGSKA (reference sequence). Trimming took 4 bases from V and 1 from J, leaving 9 bases between them. CDR3 length equals 13 residues. DNA for the CDR3: TGCAGTGCTAAAATTAGCGGCACAGATACGCAGTATTTT. It translates to CSAKISGTDTQYF.

The table lists this clonotype with many counts. The junction differs from germline at one of its ends, possibly a read error. V is TRBV18 and J is TRBJ1-5; no definite D call. Germline CDR1 and CDR2: KGHSH and LQKENI. The CDR3 is made up of 15 amino acids. Written as DNA, the CDR3 is TGTGCCAACTCACCGAGTCGGGGAGCGAATCAGCCCCAGCATTTT. This codes for CANSPSRGANQPQHF.

This clonotype showed up many times. V usage is TRBV7-9 and J usage is TRBJ1-2, with TRBD1 matching over 10 bases. Germline CDR1 reads SEHNR; CDR2 reads FQNEAQ (reference sequence). This CDR3 comprises 15 residues. The V segment lost 4 bases and the J segment 3 bases; nucleotides outside the gene matches: 5. The CDR3 coding sequence is TGTGCCAGCAGCTACGACAGGGGGCGCGACTATGGCTACACCTTC. Its translation is CASSYDRGRDYGYTF.

This clonotype was seen many times. The chain is built from TRBV2 and TRBJ2-1; possibly TRBD2 for D (5 bases). V was clipped by 5 bases and J by 0 bases, with 11 bases between them. Germline V gives CDR1 SNHLY, CDR2 FYNNEI. The CDR3 covers 15 residues. CDR3 protein: CASSRSGSSYNEQFF. The DNA of the CDR3 is TGTGCCAGCAGTCGCAGCGGAAGCTCCTACAATGAGCAGTTCTTC.

This clonotype was picked up many times. This chain links TRBV6-1 with TRBJ2-7; 10 bases match TRBD1. CDR3 length: 14 residues. The J segment lost 3 bases and the V segment lost 7 bases, leaving 6 bases of the junction unmatched. The germline V gene encodes CDR1 MNHNS and CDR2 SASEGT. CDR3 residues: CASTQGQGSYEQYF. As DNA, the CDR3 is TGTGCCAGCACCCAGGGACAGGGGAGCTACGAGCAGTACTTC.

This clonotype was recorded at least ten times. V is TRBV4-1 and J is TRBJ1-1; D is undetermined. V lost 2 bases and J lost 5, with 9 bases in between. The germline V gene has CDR1 MGHRA and CDR2 YSYEKL. The CDR3 runs 13 residues. Here the CDR3 reads CASSQRSGTEAFF. Here the CDR3 DNA reads TGCGCCAGCAGCCAACGATCGGGGACTGAAGCTTTCTTT.

This clonotype was seen only a few times. The chain combines TRBV10-2 with TRBJ2-7, with a tentative D call TRBD1 (6 bases). V lost 0 bases, J lost 7 bases, and 13 bases lay in between. The germline gives CDR1 WSHSY, CDR2 SAAADI. The CDR3 extends over 14 amino acids. CDR3 DNA sequence: TGCGCCAGCAGTGAGTCTCCAGGGGCTTGGGAGCAGTACTTC. Its translation is CASSESPGAWEQYF.